The rows below give T cell receptor beta chains drawn from one sample of a study of memory CD4+ T cells and cytomegalovirus serostatus. TCRdb keeps only in-frame clones here, not all; method: immunoSEQ multiplex PCR. The sample lists roughly 48,000 clones; around 83% were seen once. Material for sequencing was memory CD4+ T cells from blood. These TCRs come from an adult in good health and CMV-seropositive. CDR3s include the opening cysteine and the closing phenylalanine or tryptophan. Fields, in order: CDR3 DNA, CDR3 protein, J gene, D gene, clone size, V gene. A D gene is named only where the DNA matches it firmly. The size of a clone is reported for some rows only, either as once, few or many, or as a class for expanded clones.

TGTGCCAGTAGTAGTGAGGGTCTGTTCCGAGATGAGCAGTTCTTC | CASSSEGLFRDEQFF | TRBJ2-1 | - | once | TRBV19
TGTGCCACCAGCACGATGAACAGGGGGCGTACTGAAGCTTTCTTT | CATSTMNRGRTEAFF | TRBJ1-1 | TRBD1 | - | TRBV15
TGCGCCAGCAGCCAGGGCCGAGGGAGAGGCACAGATACGCAGTATTTT | CASSQGRGRGTDTQYF | TRBJ2-3 | - | - | TRBV4-1
TGTGCCAGCAGTTACTCGTATGGCGTCTCGTCCTACGAGCAGTACTTC | CASSYSYGVSSYEQYF | TRBJ2-7 | - | - | TRBV6-5
TGTGCCAGCAGTTTATCCTGGGACTATTGGCTGACTAAATGGCATGAGCAGTTCTTC | CASSLSWDYWLTKWHEQFF | TRBJ2-1 | TRBD2 | few | TRBV28
TGTGCCAGCAGCGTAGGAGAGAACTACGAGCAGTACTTC | CASSVGENYEQYF | TRBJ2-7 | - | - | TRBV7-7
TGTGCCAGCAGTTACTCGTGGATTGGAATGAACACTGAAGCTTTCTTT | CASSYSWIGMNTEAFF | TRBJ1-1 | - | - | TRBV6-6
TGTGCCAGCAGTGCGAATATCCAGCATCTTTTTGATGGCTACACCTTC | CASSANIQHLFDGYTF | TRBJ1-2 | - | - | TRBV6-1
TGTGCCAGCAGAACCACAGGGGGAAATGAGCAGTTCTTC | CASRTTGGNEQFF | TRBJ2-1 | TRBD1 | - | TRBV25-1
TGTGCCAGCAGATCGACAGGGAGTCAGCCCCAGCATTTT | CASRSTGSQPQHF | TRBJ1-5 | TRBD1 | - | TRBV6-5
TGTGCTAGTGGTTTCTGGGAGCCCCAGCATTTT | CASGFWEPQHF | TRBJ1-5 | - | - | TRBV12-5
TGTGCCAGCAGCGCGCCCAAACCGGGACAGAGGAACTATGGCTACACCTTC | CASSAPKPGQRNYGYTF | TRBJ1-2 | TRBD1 | - | TRBV2
TGTGCCAGCAGCCTACGACAGGGGAGCACAGCTTTCTTT | CASSLRQGSTAFF | TRBJ1-1 | TRBD1 | once | TRBV7-6
TGTGCCAGTAGTATGGGACTAGCGGGAGGGCGCCTCGGCGGGGAGCTGTTTTTT | CASSMGLAGGRLGGELFF | TRBJ2-2 | TRBD2 | - | TRBV19
TGTGCCAGCAGTGAAGTCGGTCAGCATGGCTGCACCTTC | CASSEVGQHGCTF | TRBJ1-2 | - | - | TRBV2
TGTGCCAGCAGCTTATCTACCGCGACTAGCGGGAGGCGGACCTACAATGAGCAGTTCTTC | CASSLSTATSGRRTYNEQFF | TRBJ2-1 | TRBD2 | - | TRBV7-6
TGTGCCAGCAGCCAGGGGACAGTGAACACTGAAGCTTTCTTT | CASSQGTVNTEAFF | TRBJ1-1 | TRBD1 | - | TRBV4-2
TGTGCCAGCAGCCGTGGACCACTACTAGCCAAAAACATTCAGTACTTC | CASSRGPLLAKNIQYF | TRBJ2-4 | - | few | TRBV14
TGCGCCAGCAGCCAAGGACTAGCCGTTCGCACAGATACGCAGTATTTT | CASSQGLAVRTDTQYF | TRBJ2-3 | TRBD2 | - | TRBV4-3
TGTGCCAGCAGCAGGAACTACACCTTC | CASSRNYTF | TRBJ1-2 | - | few | TRBV21-1
TGTGCCAGCTCACCGGACCGGTCTGGAGCTTTCTTT | CASSPDRSGAFF | TRBJ1-1 | - | - | TRBV18
TGTGCCAGCAGGACAGGGAAGAACTATGGCTACACCTTC | CASRTGKNYGYTF | TRBJ1-2 | TRBD1 | - | TRBV6-1
TGCGCCAGCAGCCGTTTGGGAGTAACAGATACGCAGTATTTT | CASSRLGVTDTQYF | TRBJ2-3 | - | few | TRBV4-3
TGCAGTGCTAGTGACTACGAGCAGTACTTC | CSASDYEQYF | TRBJ2-7 | - | - | TRBV20-1
TGTGCCAGCAGCACCTACAGGGAGTCGGATGAGCAGTTCTTC | CASSTYRESDEQFF | TRBJ2-1 | - | - | TRBV5-5
TGTGCCAGCAGCGCAGGGGTGGGGGGCCCCAATGAGCAGTTCTTC | CASSAGVGGPNEQFF | TRBJ2-1 | - | - | TRBV7-2
TGCGCCAGCAGCCTGGGGGATACCTACGAGCAGTACTTC | CASSLGDTYEQYF | TRBJ2-7 | - | - | TRBV5-1
TGTGCCAGCAGCTTAAGTCTAGCGGGGGGCGGGATGCGCACAGATACGCAGTATTTT | CASSLSLAGGGMRTDTQYF | TRBJ2-3 | TRBD2 | - | TRBV7-2
TGTGCCAGCAGCGTAGACAGTAGCAATCAGCCCCAGCATTTT | CASSVDSSNQPQHF | TRBJ1-5 | - | few | TRBV9
TGTGCCAGCAGTTTATGGGCGGTCGGCGGGAACGAGCAGTACTTC | CASSLWAVGGNEQYF | TRBJ2-7 | - | - | TRBV28
TGTGCCAGCAGTGCCTCGGACGGCGCGAACACTGAAGCTTTCTTT | CASSASDGANTEAFF | TRBJ1-1 | - | - | TRBV6-1
TGTGCCAGTATTCGGGAAGCGAACACTGAAGCTTTCTTT | CASIREANTEAFF | TRBJ1-1 | - | - | TRBV19
TGTGCCAGCAGCTTAGGTAGAGGGGGCGCGGGGTCACCCCTCCACTTT | CASSLGRGGAGSPLHF | TRBJ1-6 | TRBD1 | - | TRBV7-9
TGTGCCAGCACCGACAGCGAGGCAGGAAACACCATATATTTT | CASTDSEAGNTIYF | TRBJ1-3 | - | - | TRBV28
TGTGCCAGCAGCGTAGACCCCCTCTACGAGCAGTACTTC | CASSVDPLYEQYF | TRBJ2-7 | - | - | TRBV9
TGTGCCAGCAGCTTCCAGGGGGCCGGGGAGCTGTTTTTT | CASSFQGAGELFF | TRBJ2-2 | TRBD1 | - | TRBV9
TGTGCCAGCAGCTTTCTGACAGCGCATGTTAATGAAAAACTGTTTTTT | CASSFLTAHVNEKLFF | TRBJ1-4 | - | few | TRBV9
TGCGCCAGCAGCCTACGAAGAGGGGCGATGAACACTGAAGCTTTCTTT | CASSLRRGAMNTEAFF | TRBJ1-1 | - | - | TRBV5-1
TGTGCCAGTAGGCTAGGAGGTAATGAAAAACTGTTTTTT | CASRLGGNEKLFF | TRBJ1-4 | - | - | TRBV19
TGTGCCAGTAGTAATAGTCTTAATCAGCCCCAGCATTTT | CASSNSLNQPQHF | TRBJ1-5 | - | - | TRBV19
TGCGCCAGCAGCCTGGCGCCGACTTTGAACACTGAAGCTTTCTTT | CASSLAPTLNTEAFF | TRBJ1-1 | - | - | TRBV5-1
TGTGCCAGCAGCTTGATCACAGGACAGGGTTTGTACTTC | CASSLITGQGLYF | TRBJ2-7 | TRBD1 | - | TRBV5-5
TGCGCCAGCAGCCAAGAGCCCCAGGGGGCAAACACTGAAGCTTTCTTT | CASSQEPQGANTEAFF | TRBJ1-1 | TRBD1 | - | TRBV4-3
TGTGCCAGCAGTGAATTGGTAGGGCAGGGTGTCAGCAATCAGCCCCAGCATTTT | CASSELVGQGVSNQPQHF | TRBJ1-5 | - | - | TRBV25-1
TGTGCCAGCAGTTCCATGGGGGCGCGGACTGAAGCTTTCTTT | CASSSMGARTEAFF | TRBJ1-1 | - | - | TRBV28
TGCAGTGCATGGACTAGTGGCGAGCAGTACTTC | CSAWTSGEQYF | TRBJ2-7 | TRBD2 | - | TRBV20-1
TGTGCCTCAAGCCGCTGGGACAGCTCCTACGAGCAGTACTTC | CASSRWDSSYEQYF | TRBJ2-7 | TRBD1 | - | TRBV5-6
TGTGCCAGCTCGCCCAAGGGGCCGGGAAACACCATATATTTT | CASSPKGPGNTIYF | TRBJ1-3 | - | - | TRBV18
TGTGCCAGCAGCTTTACAGCCTCGAGCTCTGGAAACACCATATATTTT | CASSFTASSSGNTIYF | TRBJ1-3 | - | - | TRBV5-4
TGTGCCAGCAGTTTTGGAGGTCGCGGGGGCGCGAACACCGGGGAGCTGTTTTTT | CASSFGGRGGANTGELFF | TRBJ2-2 | - | - | TRBV27
TGTGCCAGCAGCTCGCAAAGGCCAAGGAACGAGCAGTACTTC | CASSSQRPRNEQYF | TRBJ2-7 | - | - | TRBV7-9
TGTGCCAGCTCACCAAGCGCCAAAAACACTGAAGCTTTCTTT | CASSPSAKNTEAFF | TRBJ1-1 | - | once | TRBV18
TGTGCCAGCAGCTTGATAGCGGGAGTAGACGAGCAGTACTTC | CASSLIAGVDEQYF | TRBJ2-7 | TRBD2 | - | TRBV11-2
TGTGCCAGCAGCCCACCGGGGGGGCTGGACACCGGGGAGCTGTTTTTT | CASSPPGGLDTGELFF | TRBJ2-2 | TRBD2 | - | TRBV5-5
TGTGCCAGCAGCCGGCTCGGGACTAGGTCTTATGAGCAGTTCTTC | CASSRLGTRSYEQFF | TRBJ2-1 | TRBD2 | - | TRBV4-2
TGTGCCTGGACCCAGGGGGTAACTGAAGCTTTCTTT | CAWTQGVTEAFF | TRBJ1-1 | TRBD1 | - | TRBV30
TGTGCCAGCAGCGTAGCGGATGGCGGGGAGCAGTACTTC | CASSVADGGEQYF | TRBJ2-7 | - | - | TRBV9
TGTGCCAGCGTAGGGAGAGGCCCAGGCCCCACTGAAGCTTTCTTT | CASVGRGPGPTEAFF | TRBJ1-1 | - | - | TRBV28
TGTGCCTGGAGTCCACGGGGGGGACTCTATGGCTACACCTTC | CAWSPRGGLYGYTF | TRBJ1-2 | - | - | TRBV30
TGTGCCAGCAGCTTACTGACGCAACAAGGGTCTGAAGCTTTCTTT | CASSLLTQQGSEAFF | TRBJ1-1 | - | - | TRBV7-9